The entry below gives a single T cell receptor (beta chain) sequence along with its context. TCRdb keeps only in-frame clones here, not all; method: immunoSEQ multiplex PCR. The sample consists of some 30,000 clones, about 83% of them appearing once. The sample belongs to a study of T cells in tuberculosis. From germline, CDR1 is LNHDA and CDR2 SQIVND (reference sequence). The length of the CDR3 is 16 residues. V trimming: 6 bases; J trimming: 7 bases; junction bases outside the gene matches: 13. Stated time point: new active TB diagnosis, blood taken before or within 7 days of starting treatment. The chain has TRBV19 and TRBJ2-1, with 9 bases identical to TRBD2. The receptor comes from an adult with tuberculosis. Sequences were derived from PBMCs, sampled at tuberculosis diagnosis. The CDR3 sequence: CASSRVGGRAGNEQFF. The CDR3 bases are TGTGCCAGTAGCAGGGTAGGCGGGAGGGCAGGGAATGAGCAGTTCTTC.